These T cell receptor beta chains were read from a single sample in a study of cytomegalovirus exposure and HLA in healthy donors. Sequencing used immunoSEQ multiplex PCR; TCRdb keeps in-frame clones, though not all of them. The profile shows roughly 67,000 clones, about 77% of them singletons. The sample taken for sequencing was PBMCs. These receptors originate from a middle-aged man in good health and CMV-seronegative. Both conserved end residues are part of each CDR3. The order of the fields is V gene, J gene, CDR3 protein.

V: TRBV5-4; J: TRBJ2-2; CDR3: CASSLDGIFTGELFF
V: TRBV2; J: TRBJ2-1; CDR3: CASRGQGMGNEQFF
V: TRBV5-4; J: TRBJ2-7; CDR3: CASSPGVGNEQYF
V: TRBV9; J: TRBJ1-2; CDR3: CASRETRDRGTYGYTF
V: TRBV7-9; J: TRBJ1-3; CDR3: CASSLTLTGHSGNTIYF
V: TRBV11-2; J: TRBJ1-1; CDR3: CASSSRDRAQNTEAFF
V: TRBV5-4; J: TRBJ1-4; CDR3: CASHYRAEKLFF
V: TRBV2; J: TRBJ2-4; CDR3: CASSEWQGSTKNIQYF
V: TRBV28; J: TRBJ1-2; CDR3: CASSLGRQGSGYTF
V: TRBV4-1; J: TRBJ1-5; CDR3: CASSQGSFNQPQHF